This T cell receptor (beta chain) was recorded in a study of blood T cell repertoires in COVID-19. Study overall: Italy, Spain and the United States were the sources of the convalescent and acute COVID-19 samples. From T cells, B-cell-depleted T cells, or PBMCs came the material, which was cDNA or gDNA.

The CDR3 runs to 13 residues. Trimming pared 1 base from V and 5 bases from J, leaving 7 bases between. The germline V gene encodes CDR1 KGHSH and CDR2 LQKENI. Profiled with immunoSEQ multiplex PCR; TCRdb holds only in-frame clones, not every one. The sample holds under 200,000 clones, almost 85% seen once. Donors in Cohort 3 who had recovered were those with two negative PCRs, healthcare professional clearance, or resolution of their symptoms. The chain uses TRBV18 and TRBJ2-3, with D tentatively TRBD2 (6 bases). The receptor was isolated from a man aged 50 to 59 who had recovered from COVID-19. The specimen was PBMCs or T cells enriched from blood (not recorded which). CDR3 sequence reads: CASSPRRGDTQYF. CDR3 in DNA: TGTGCCAGCTCACCACGGCGGGGAGATACGCAGTATTTT.